A selection of T cell receptor beta chains follows, all from one sample in a study of shared clonotypes between healthy human individuals. Produced via immunoSEQ multiplex PCR; TCRdb's table is partial and in-frame only. The sample shows some 580,000 clones, 97% of them seen only once. The sequencing input was naive CD4+ T cells sorted from blood. These receptors were collected from a woman aged 25 to 39 in good health. CDR3s include the opening cysteine and the closing phenylalanine or tryptophan. D genes are given only for firm matches. Part of the rows lack a size; the others show once, few, many or a class for expanded clones.

d_call	v_call	j_call	clone_size	cdr3_aa	cdr3_nt
TRBD2	TRBV7-9	TRBJ2-3	NA	CASSPAGGPDTQYF	TGTGCCAGCAGCCCAGCGGGAGGCCCAGATACGCAGTATTTT
NA	TRBV5-1	TRBJ1-4	NA	CASSLEVSGTIRVEKLFF	TGCGCCAGCAGCTTGGAGGTCAGCGGGACAATTCGGGTTGAAAAACTGTTTTTT
NA	TRBV6-5	TRBJ2-3	NA	CASSRGTDTQYF	TGTGCCAGCAGCCGGGGCACAGATACGCAGTATTTT
TRBD1	TRBV4-1	TRBJ2-7	NA	CASSQGLGTGGNYEQYF	TGCGCCAGCAGCCAAGGTCTCGGGACAGGGGGAAACTACGAGCAGTACTTC
NA	TRBV10-1	TRBJ2-1	NA	CASSNVGSSYNEQFF	TGCGCCAGCAGCAACGTGGGAAGCTCCTACAATGAGCAGTTCTTC
TRBD2	TRBV28	TRBJ2-7	NA	CASSPRVAGIFHEQYF	TGTGCCAGCAGTCCCCGGGTAGCGGGTATCTTCCACGAGCAGTACTTC
NA	TRBV6-1	TRBJ1-1	NA	CASSEPGRNTEAFF	TGTGCCAGCAGTGAACCCGGGCGAAACACTGAAGCTTTCTTT
TRBD1	TRBV27	TRBJ1-1	NA	CASSRGSQGGTEAFF	TGTGCCAGCAGTCGAGGGTCCCAGGGGGGCACTGAAGCTTTCTTT
TRBD2	TRBV27	TRBJ2-7	NA	CASSLYGTSGNEGQYF	TGTGCCAGCAGTTTATACGGGACTAGCGGCAACGAGGGGCAGTACTTC
NA	TRBV27	TRBJ1-2	NA	CASPGRSEGYTF	TGTGCCAGCCCCGGACGCAGTGAGGGCTACACCTTC
NA	TRBV19	TRBJ1-2	NA	CASKQGAVNGYTF	TGTGCCAGCAAGCAAGGGGCTGTGAATGGCTACACCTTC
NA	TRBV28	TRBJ2-5	NA	CASSLGGQETQYF	TGTGCCAGCAGTTTGGGGGGCCAAGAGACCCAGTACTTC
NA	TRBV11-3	TRBJ2-2	NA	CASSKRPGELFF	TGTGCCAGCAGCAAAAGGCCCGGGGAGCTGTTTTTT
NA	TRBV7-7	TRBJ2-5	NA	CASSLQGGAWGTQYF	TGTGCCAGCAGCTTGCAGGGTGGGGCCTGGGGGACCCAGTACTTC
TRBD1	TRBV7-8	TRBJ1-1	few	CASSQTSGTGNTEAFF	TGTGCCAGCAGCCAAACTTCCGGGACAGGGAACACTGAAGCTTTCTTT
TRBD1	TRBV28	TRBJ2-6	NA	CASSFWRDREAGANVLTF	TGTGCCAGCAGTTTCTGGCGGGACAGGGAGGCCGGGGCCAACGTCCTGACTTTC
NA	TRBV18	TRBJ2-1	NA	CASSPREYRDGYNEQFF	TGTGCCAGCTCACCACGCGAATACCGGGACGGTTACAATGAGCAGTTCTTC
TRBD1	TRBV29-1	TRBJ1-2	NA	CSAIDRGGHGYTF	TGCAGCGCCATCGACAGGGGTGGTCATGGCTACACCTTC
NA	TRBV11-2	TRBJ1-4	NA	CASSAPGSANEKLFF	TGTGCCAGCAGCGCCCCAGGGTCTGCTAATGAAAAACTGTTTTTT
NA	TRBV19	TRBJ2-7	NA	CASSALGYEQYF	TGTGCCAGTAGCGCCTTGGGCTACGAGCAGTACTTC
NA	TRBV19	TRBJ1-2	NA	CASSIAEGAFVYGYTF	TGTGCCAGTAGTATAGCAGAAGGGGCCTTCGTCTATGGCTACACCTTC
TRBD1	TRBV5-1	TRBJ2-7	NA	CASSLRQGEFYEQYF	TGCGCCAGCAGCTTGCGACAGGGGGAATTCTACGAGCAGTACTTC
TRBD2	TRBV29-1	TRBJ2-1	NA	CSGGLAGGYNEQFF	TGCAGCGGGGGACTAGCGGGAGGGTACAATGAGCAGTTCTTC
NA	TRBV5-5	TRBJ2-5	NA	CASSLRGGEETQYF	TGTGCCAGCAGCTTGCGGGGCGGAGAAGAGACCCAGTACTTC
NA	TRBV10-3	TRBJ2-7	NA	CAISESDRRMAYEQYF	TGTGCCATCAGTGAGTCCGACAGGAGAATGGCCTACGAGCAGTACTTC
NA	TRBV4-1	TRBJ1-5	NA	CASSQDWDQPQHF	TGCGCCAGCAGCCAAGACTGGGATCAGCCCCAGCATTTT
NA	TRBV30	TRBJ2-7	NA	CAWSHGLGSYEQYF	TGTGCCTGGAGTCATGGCTTAGGCTCCTACGAGCAGTACTTC
TRBD1	TRBV7-9	TRBJ1-6	NA	CASGQGEEALHF	TGTGCCAGCGGACAGGGGGAAGAGGCCCTCCACTTT
NA	TRBV7-9	TRBJ2-1	NA	CASSPRTAALGEQFF	TGTGCCAGCAGCCCCAGGACTGCCGCCTTAGGGGAGCAGTTCTTC
TRBD2	TRBV25-1	TRBJ2-3	NA	CASSLPSGGFTDTQYF	TGTGCCAGCTCCTTACCTAGCGGGGGATTCACAGATACGCAGTATTTT
TRBD1	TRBV5-1	TRBJ2-1	NA	CASSVTGTGSYNEQFF	TGCGCCAGCAGCGTAACCGGGACAGGGTCCTACAATGAGCAGTTCTTC
NA	TRBV6-1	TRBJ2-3	NA	CASLLVSDTQYF	TGTGCCAGCTTGCTGGTTTCAGATACGCAGTATTTT
NA	TRBV27	TRBJ1-4	NA	CASSLIGGSNEKLFF	TGTGCCAGCAGTTTAATTGGGGGTTCTAATGAAAAACTGTTTTTT
TRBD1	TRBV18	TRBJ1-2	NA	CASSPRDRGRGRLAGYTF	TGTGCCAGCTCACCACGGGACAGGGGGCGCGGACGCCTAGCTGGCTACACCTTC
NA	TRBV11-2	TRBJ1-1	NA	CASSLVEYLPNTEAFF	TGTGCCAGCAGCCTAGTCGAATACCTCCCGAACACTGAAGCTTTCTTT
NA	TRBV10-3	TRBJ1-2	NA	CAISIAAMTNYGYTF	TGTGCCATCAGTATTGCTGCAATGACTAACTATGGCTACACCTTC
NA	TRBV19	TRBJ2-3	NA	CASSTRVVGRENTDTQYF	TGTGCCAGTAGTACCAGGGTGGTGGGGCGTGAGAACACAGATACGCAGTATTTT
NA	TRBV6-1	TRBJ2-7	once	CASTPKESIARQYF	TGTGCCAGCACGCCGAAGGAAAGCATAGCGAGGCAGTACTTC
NA	TRBV7-2	TRBJ2-7	NA	CASSSPGRYEQYF	TGTGCCAGCAGCAGTCCGGGGAGGTACGAGCAGTACTTC
NA	TRBV4-1	TRBJ2-7	once	CASSQDTIPEQYF	TGCGCCAGCAGCCAAGATACTATTCCCGAGCAGTACTTC
NA	TRBV27	TRBJ1-4	NA	CASSSPIRGEKLFF	TGTGCCAGCAGTTCGCCCATCCGGGGCGAAAAACTGTTTTTT
NA	TRBV7-9	TRBJ1-1	NA	CASSLATPNTEAFF	TGTGCCAGCAGCTTAGCGACCCCGAACACTGAAGCTTTCTTT
NA	TRBV6-6	TRBJ2-7	NA	CASSYPPGGISYEQYF	TGTGCCAGCAGTTACCCCCCCGGAGGGATCAGCTACGAGCAGTACTTC
NA	TRBV9	TRBJ2-2	NA	CASSVEMWNTGELFF	TGTGCCAGCAGCGTAGAAATGTGGAACACCGGGGAGCTGTTTTTT
NA	TRBV30	TRBJ1-2	NA	CAWNQRGLTNYGYTF	TGTGCCTGGAATCAGAGGGGACTAACTAACTATGGCTACACCTTC
TRBD2	TRBV6-6	TRBJ2-3	NA	CASSHSGSWADTQYF	TGTGCCAGCAGCCATAGCGGGAGTTGGGCAGATACGCAGTATTTT
NA	TRBV20-1	TRBJ1-1	NA	CSARKDTEAFF	TGCAGTGCTAGGAAAGACACTGAAGCTTTCTTT
NA	TRBV27	TRBJ2-7	NA	CASSSRDSYEQYF	TGTGCCAGCAGTTCCAGGGATTCCTACGAGCAGTACTTC
TRBD1	TRBV27	TRBJ2-7	NA	CASAGQGALEQYF	TGTGCCAGTGCGGGACAGGGGGCCCTCGAGCAGTACTTC
NA	TRBV7-8	TRBJ2-1	NA	CASSLEHSYNEQFF	TGTGCCAGCAGCTTAGAACACTCCTACAATGAGCAGTTCTTC
TRBD1	TRBV19	TRBJ1-5	once	CASGGQGGNQPQHF	TGTGCCAGCGGGGGACAGGGTGGTAATCAGCCCCAGCATTTT
TRBD2	TRBV5-8	TRBJ2-5	NA	CASSGGLAGGLETQYF	TGTGCCAGCAGCGGGGGACTAGCGGGAGGCCTGGAGACCCAGTACTTC
NA	TRBV6-6	TRBJ2-3	NA	CASSYSSTDTQYF	TGTGCCAGCAGTTACTCGAGCACAGATACGCAGTATTTT
NA	TRBV28	TRBJ1-1	NA	CASSLEAGTKAFF	TGTGCCAGCAGTTTAGAGGCAGGAACCAAAGCTTTCTTT
TRBD2	TRBV19	TRBJ2-1	NA	CASIGSGRREQFF	TGTGCCAGTATCGGCAGCGGGAGGCGTGAGCAGTTCTTC
NA	TRBV5-1	TRBJ1-2	few	CASSLRTGTYGYTF	TGCGCCAGCAGCCTAAGGACCGGGACTTATGGCTACACCTTC
TRBD1	TRBV5-6	TRBJ1-4	NA	CASSLEGAGEKLFF	TGTGCCAGCAGCTTGGAGGGGGCAGGGGAAAAACTGTTTTTT
TRBD2	TRBV2	TRBJ2-3	NA	CASSAGGGKTDTQYF	TGTGCCAGCAGTGCCGGGGGGGGAAAAACAGATACGCAGTATTTT
NA	TRBV27	TRBJ1-1	NA	CASSLSAMGTSNTEAFF	TGTGCCAGCAGTTTATCTGCCATGGGGACCTCGAACACTGAAGCTTTCTTT